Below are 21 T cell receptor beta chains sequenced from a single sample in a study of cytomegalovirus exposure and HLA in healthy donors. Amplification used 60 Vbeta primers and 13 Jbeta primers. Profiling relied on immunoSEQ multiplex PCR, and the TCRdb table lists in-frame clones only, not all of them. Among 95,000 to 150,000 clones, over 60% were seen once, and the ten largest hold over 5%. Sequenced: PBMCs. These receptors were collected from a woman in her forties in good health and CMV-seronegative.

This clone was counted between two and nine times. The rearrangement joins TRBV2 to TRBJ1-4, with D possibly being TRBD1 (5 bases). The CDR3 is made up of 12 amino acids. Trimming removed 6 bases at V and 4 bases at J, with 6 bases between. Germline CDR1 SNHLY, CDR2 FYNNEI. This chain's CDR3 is CASRQDNEKLFF. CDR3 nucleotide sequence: TGTGCCAGCAGACAGGATAATGAAAAACTGTTTTTT.

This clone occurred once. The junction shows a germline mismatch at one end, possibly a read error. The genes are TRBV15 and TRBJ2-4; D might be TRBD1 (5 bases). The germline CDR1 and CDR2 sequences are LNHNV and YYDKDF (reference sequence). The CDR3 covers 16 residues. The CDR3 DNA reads TGTGCCACCAGCAGAGAGGGTGGGGCAGCCAAAAACAGTCAGTACTTC. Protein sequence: CATSREGGAAKNSQYF.

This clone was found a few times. The chain's CDR3 is CASSVNGGEGGNEQFF. The CDR3 bases are TGTGCCAGCAGTGTAAACGGGGGAGAGGGTGGCAATGAGCAGTTCTTC. The rearrangement uses TRBV6-4 and TRBJ2-1, with D maybe TRBD2 (6 bases). CDR3 length: 16 residues. Deletions cut 4 bases from V and 6 bases from J, with 19 bases between. The germline CDR1 and CDR2 sequences are MRHNA and SNTAGT.

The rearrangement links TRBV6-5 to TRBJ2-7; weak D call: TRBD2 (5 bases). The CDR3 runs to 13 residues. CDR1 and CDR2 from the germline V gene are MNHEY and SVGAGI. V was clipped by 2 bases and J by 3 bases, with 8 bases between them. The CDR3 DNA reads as TGTGCCAGCAGTTACGGGAGCGACTACGAGCAGTACTTC. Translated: CASSYGSDYEQYF.

The DNA for the CDR3 is TGCGCCAGCAGCCCCACTGCCGGGATGACTGAAGCTTTCTTT. Translation gives CASSPTAGMTEAFF. The chain has TRBV4-1 and TRBJ1-1; D is undetermined. The CDR3 has 14 residues. Germline CDR1 and CDR2: MGHRA and YSYEKL. Trimming took off 4 bases at V and 5 bases at J, with 14 bases between the two ends.

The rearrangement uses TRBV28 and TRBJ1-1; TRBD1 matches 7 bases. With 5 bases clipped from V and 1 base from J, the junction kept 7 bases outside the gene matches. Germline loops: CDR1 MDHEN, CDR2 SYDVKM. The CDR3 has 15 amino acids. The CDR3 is CASSPQGSSNTEAFF. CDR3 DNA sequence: TGTGCCAGCAGTCCACAGGGGTCCTCGAACACTGAAGCTTTCTTT. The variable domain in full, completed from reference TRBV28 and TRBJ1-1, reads DVKVTQSSRYLVKRTGEKVFLECVQDMDHENMFWYRQDPGLGLRLIYFSYDVKMKEKGDIPEGYSVSREKKERFSLILESASTNQTSMYLCASSPQGSSNTEAFFGQGTRLTVV.

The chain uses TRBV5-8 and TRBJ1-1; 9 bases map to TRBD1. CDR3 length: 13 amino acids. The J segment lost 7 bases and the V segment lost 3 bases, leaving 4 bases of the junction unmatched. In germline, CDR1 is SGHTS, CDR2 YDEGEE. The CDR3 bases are TGTGCCAGCAGCTCCGGGACAGGGCTTGAAGCTTTCTTT. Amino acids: CASSSGTGLEAFF.

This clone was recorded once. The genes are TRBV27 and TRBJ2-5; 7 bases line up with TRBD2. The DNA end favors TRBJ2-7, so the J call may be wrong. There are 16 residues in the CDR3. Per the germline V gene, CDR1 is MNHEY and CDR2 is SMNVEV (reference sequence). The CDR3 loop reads CASSLMALLASYEQYF. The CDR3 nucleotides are TGTGCCAGCAGTTTAATGGCTCTACTAGCGTCCTACGAGCAGTACTTC.

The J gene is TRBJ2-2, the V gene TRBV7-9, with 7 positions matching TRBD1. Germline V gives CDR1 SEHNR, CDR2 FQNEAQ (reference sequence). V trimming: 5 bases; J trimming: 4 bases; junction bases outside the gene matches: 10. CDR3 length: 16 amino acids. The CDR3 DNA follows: TGTGCCAGCAGCGTCTACAGGGGAACCCGCACCGGGGAGCTGTTTTTT. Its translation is CASSVYRGTRTGELFF.

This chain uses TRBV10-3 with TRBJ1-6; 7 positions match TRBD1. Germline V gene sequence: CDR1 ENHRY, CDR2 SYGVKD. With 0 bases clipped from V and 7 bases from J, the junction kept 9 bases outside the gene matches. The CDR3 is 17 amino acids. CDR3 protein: CAISESRTGALNSPLHF. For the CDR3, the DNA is TGTGCCATCAGTGAGTCCCGAACAGGGGCCCTCAATTCACCCCTCCACTTT.

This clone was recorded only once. CDR3 protein: CASTPSGTLAGELFF. CDR3 bases: TGTGCCAGCACCCCTTCCGGGACTCTGGCCGGGGAGCTGTTTTTT. The J gene is TRBJ2-2, the V gene TRBV5-5; tentative D call: TRBD2 (6 bases). Germline CDR1 and CDR2: SGHKS and YYEKEE (reference sequence). The CDR3 has 15 residues. With 6 bases removed from V and 6 bases from J, the gap between germline ends came to 18 bases.

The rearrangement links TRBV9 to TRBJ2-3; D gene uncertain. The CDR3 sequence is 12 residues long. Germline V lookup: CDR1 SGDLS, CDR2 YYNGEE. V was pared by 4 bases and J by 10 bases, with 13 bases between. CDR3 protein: CASSPIIVAQYF. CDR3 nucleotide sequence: TGTGCCAGCAGCCCGATAATAGTGGCGCAGTATTTT.

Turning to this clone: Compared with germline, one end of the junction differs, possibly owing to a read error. CDR3 DNA: TGTTCCAGCAGCTCCGCTTATTCCGGCGAGCAGTACTTC. This gives the protein CSSSSAYSGEQYF. The V and J genes are TRBV7-9 and TRBJ2-7; D gene unclear. The CDR3 contains 13 residues. Germline V lookup: CDR1 SEHNR, CDR2 FQNEAQ (reference sequence).

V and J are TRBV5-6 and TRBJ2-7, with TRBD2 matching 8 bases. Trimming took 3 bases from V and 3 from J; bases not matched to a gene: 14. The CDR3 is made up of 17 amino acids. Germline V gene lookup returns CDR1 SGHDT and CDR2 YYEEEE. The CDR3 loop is CASSSTTGRGAIYEQYF. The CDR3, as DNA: TGTGCCAGCAGCTCCACAACAGGGCGGGGGGCGATCTACGAGCAGTACTTC.

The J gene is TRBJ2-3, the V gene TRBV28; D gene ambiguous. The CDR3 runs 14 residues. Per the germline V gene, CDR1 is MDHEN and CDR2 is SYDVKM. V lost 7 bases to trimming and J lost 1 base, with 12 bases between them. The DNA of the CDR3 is TGTGCCAGCACCTCAGTGGTGGGCACAGATACGCAGTATTTT. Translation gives CASTSVVGTDTQYF.

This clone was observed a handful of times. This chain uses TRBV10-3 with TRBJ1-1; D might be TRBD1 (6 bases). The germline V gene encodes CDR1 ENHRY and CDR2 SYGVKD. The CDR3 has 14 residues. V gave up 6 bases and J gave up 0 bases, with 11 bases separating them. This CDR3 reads CAIRKDSMNTEAFF. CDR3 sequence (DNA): TGTGCCATCAGGAAGGACAGTATGAACACTGAAGCTTTCTTT.

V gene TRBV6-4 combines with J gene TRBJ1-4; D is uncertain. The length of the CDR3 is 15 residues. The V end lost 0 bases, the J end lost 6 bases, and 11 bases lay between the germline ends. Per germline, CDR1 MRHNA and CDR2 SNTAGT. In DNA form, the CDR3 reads TGTGCCAGCAGTGACTCGAGCTCAGGTTATGAAAAACTGTTTTTT. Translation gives CASSDSSSGYEKLFF.

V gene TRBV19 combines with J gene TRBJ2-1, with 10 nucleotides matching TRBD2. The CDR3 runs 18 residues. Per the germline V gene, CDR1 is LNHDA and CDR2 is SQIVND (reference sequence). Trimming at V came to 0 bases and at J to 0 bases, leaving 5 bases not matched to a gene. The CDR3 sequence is CASSIDRASGSSYNEQFF. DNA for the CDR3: TGTGCCAGTAGTATAGATCGGGCTAGCGGGAGCTCCTACAATGAGCAGTTCTTC.

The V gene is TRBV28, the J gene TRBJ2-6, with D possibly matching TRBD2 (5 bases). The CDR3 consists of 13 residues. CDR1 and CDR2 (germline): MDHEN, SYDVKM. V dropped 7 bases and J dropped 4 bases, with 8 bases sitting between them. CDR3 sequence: CASKGAGANVLTF. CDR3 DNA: TGTGCCAGCAAGGGAGCAGGGGCCAACGTCCTGACTTTC.

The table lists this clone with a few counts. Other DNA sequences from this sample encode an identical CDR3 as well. The CDR3 protein is CASSLSGGTGELFF. CDR3 DNA sequence: TGTGCCAGCAGTTTATCTGGAGGAACCGGGGAGCTGTTTTTT. This chain uses TRBV28 with TRBJ2-2; TRBD2 is a possible D gene (5 bases). V lost 1 base and J lost 5, with 8 bases in between. This CDR3 has 14 amino acids. Germline V gives CDR1 MDHEN, CDR2 SYDVKM.

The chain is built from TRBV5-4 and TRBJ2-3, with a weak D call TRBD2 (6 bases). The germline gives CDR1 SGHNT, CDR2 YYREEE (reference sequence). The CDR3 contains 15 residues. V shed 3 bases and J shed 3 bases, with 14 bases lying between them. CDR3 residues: CASSWGGRPTDTQYF. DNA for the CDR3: TGTGCCAGCAGCTGGGGAGGTAGACCTACAGATACGCAGTATTTT.